This T cell receptor beta chain comes out of a study of blood T cell repertoires in COVID-19. Looking at the study overall: COVID-19 samples collected from the United States, Italy and Spain covered acute and convalescent phases.

TCRdb's copy holds only in-frame clones and misses some; the assay was immunoSEQ multiplex PCR. The profile shows about 180,000 clones, about four fifths of them singletons. Per the germline V gene, CDR1 is SQVTM and CDR2 is ANQGSEA. CDR3 length: 10 amino acids. Deletions cut 4 bases from V and 12 bases from J, with 12 bases between. V and J are TRBV29-1 and TRBJ1-1; D unclear. The receptor was isolated from a man aged 70-80 years with active or convalescent COVID-19. Input material: peripheral blood. CDR3 coding DNA: TGCAGCGTTGGTGGAGATTTGACTTTCTTT. Its translation is CSVGGDLTFF.